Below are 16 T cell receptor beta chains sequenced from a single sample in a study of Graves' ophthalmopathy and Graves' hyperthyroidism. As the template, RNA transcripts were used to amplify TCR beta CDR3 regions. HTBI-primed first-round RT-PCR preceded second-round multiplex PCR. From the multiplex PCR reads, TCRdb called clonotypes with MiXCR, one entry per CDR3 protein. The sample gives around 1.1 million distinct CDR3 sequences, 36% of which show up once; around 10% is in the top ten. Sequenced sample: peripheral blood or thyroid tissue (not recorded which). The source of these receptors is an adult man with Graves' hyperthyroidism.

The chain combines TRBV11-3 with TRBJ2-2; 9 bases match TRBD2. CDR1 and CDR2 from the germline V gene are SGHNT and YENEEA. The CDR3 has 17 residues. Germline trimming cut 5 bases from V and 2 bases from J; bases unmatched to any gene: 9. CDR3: CASSVSLAGTNTGELFF. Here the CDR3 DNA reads TGTGCCAGCAGCGTTAGCCTAGCGGGGACCAACACCGGGGAGCTGTTTTTT.

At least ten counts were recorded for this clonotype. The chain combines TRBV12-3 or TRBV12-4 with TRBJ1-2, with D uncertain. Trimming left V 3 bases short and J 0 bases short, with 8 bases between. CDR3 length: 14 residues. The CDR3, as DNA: TGTGCCAGCAGTTTGGTCAGAGCTAACTATGGCTACACCTTC. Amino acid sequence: CASSLVRANYGYTF.

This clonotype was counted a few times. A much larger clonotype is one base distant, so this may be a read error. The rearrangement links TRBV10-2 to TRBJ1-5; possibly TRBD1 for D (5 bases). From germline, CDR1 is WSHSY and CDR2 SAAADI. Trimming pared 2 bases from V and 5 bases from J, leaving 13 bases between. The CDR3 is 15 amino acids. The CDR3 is CASSEPGTGDQPQHF. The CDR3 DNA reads TGCGCCAGCAGTGAGCCCGGGACGGGGGATCAGCCCCAGCATTTT.

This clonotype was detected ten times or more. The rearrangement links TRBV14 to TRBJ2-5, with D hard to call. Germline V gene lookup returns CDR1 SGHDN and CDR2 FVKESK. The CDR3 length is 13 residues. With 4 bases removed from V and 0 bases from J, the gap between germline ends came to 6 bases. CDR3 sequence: CASSRLYQETQYF. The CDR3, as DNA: TGTGCCAGCAGCCGACTCTACCAAGAGACCCAGTACTTC.

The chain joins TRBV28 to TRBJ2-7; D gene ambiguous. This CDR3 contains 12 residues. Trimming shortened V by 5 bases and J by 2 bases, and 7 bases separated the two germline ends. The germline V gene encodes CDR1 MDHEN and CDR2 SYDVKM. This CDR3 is CASSPIAYEQYF. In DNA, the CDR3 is TGTGCCAGCAGTCCGATAGCCTACGAGCAGTACTTC.

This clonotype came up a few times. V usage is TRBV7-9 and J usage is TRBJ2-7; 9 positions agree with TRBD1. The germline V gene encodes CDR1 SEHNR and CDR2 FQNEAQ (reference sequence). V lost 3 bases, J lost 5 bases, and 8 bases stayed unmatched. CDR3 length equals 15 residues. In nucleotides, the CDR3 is TGTGCCAGCAGCTTGGCTGGACAGGGGCCTCACGAGCAGTACTTC. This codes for CASSLAGQGPHEQYF.

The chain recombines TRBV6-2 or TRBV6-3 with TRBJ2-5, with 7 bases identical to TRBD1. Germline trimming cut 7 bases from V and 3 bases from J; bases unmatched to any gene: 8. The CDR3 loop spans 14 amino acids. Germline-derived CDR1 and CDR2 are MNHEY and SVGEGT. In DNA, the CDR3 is TGTGCCAGCACCGCCGGGACAGAAGAAGAGACCCAGTACTTC. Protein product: CASTAGTEEETQYF.

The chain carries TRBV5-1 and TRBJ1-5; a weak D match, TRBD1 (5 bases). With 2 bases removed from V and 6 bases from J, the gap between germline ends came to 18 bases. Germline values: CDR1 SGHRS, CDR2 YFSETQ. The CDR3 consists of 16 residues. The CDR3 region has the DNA TGCGCCAGCAGCTTTTCAAGGACTGGGGGAGGTCAGCCCCAGCATTTT. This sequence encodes CASSFSRTGGGQPQHF.

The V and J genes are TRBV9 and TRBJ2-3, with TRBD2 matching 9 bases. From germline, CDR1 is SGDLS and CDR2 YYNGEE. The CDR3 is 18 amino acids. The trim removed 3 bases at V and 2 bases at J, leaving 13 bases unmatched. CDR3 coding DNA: TGTGCCAGCAGCGCAGCCTTCTCGCGGGAGGGCCCCACAGATACGCAGTATTTT. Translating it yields CASSAAFSREGPTDTQYF.

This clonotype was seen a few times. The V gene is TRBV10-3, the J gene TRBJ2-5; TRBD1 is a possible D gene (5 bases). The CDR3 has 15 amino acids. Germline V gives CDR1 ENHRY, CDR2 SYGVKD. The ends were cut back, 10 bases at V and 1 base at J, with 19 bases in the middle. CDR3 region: CASSRALDTQETQYF. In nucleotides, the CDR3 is TGTGCCAGCAGCCGAGCTTTGGACACCCAAGAGACCCAGTACTTC.

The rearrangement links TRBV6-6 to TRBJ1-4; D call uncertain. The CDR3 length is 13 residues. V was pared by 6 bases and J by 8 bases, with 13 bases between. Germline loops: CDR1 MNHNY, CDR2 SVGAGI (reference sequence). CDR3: CASSSAGSEKLFF. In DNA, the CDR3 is TGTGCCAGCAGCTCGGCGGGAAGCGAAAAACTGTTTTTT.

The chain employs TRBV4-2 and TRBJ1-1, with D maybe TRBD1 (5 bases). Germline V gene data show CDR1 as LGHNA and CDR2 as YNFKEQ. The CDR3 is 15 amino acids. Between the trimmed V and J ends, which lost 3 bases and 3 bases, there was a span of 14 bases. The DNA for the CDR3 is TGTGCCAGCAGCCAGGGGGTACCCTGTGACACTGAAGCTTTCTTT. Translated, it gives CASSQGVPCDTEAFF.

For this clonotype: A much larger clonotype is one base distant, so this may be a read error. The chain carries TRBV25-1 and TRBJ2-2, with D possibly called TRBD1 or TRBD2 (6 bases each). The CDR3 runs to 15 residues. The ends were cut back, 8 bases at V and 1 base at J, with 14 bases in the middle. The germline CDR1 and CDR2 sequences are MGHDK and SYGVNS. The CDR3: CASGGQGRNTGELFF. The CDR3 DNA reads TGTGCCAGCGGGGGGCAGGGCCGGAACACCGGGGAGCTGTTTTTT.

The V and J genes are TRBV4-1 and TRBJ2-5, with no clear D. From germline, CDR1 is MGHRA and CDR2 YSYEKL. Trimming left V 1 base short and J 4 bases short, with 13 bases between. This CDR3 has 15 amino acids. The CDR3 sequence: CASSQGGPARETQYF. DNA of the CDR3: TGCGCCAGCAGCCAAGGCGGCCCAGCGAGAGAGACCCAGTACTTC.

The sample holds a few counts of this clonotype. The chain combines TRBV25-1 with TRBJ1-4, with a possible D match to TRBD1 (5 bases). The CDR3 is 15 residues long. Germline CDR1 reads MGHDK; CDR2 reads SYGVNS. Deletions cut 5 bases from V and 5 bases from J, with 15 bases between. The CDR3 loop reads CASSFDRELNEKLFF. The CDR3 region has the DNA TGTGCCAGCAGTTTCGACAGAGAATTAAATGAAAAACTGTTTTTT.

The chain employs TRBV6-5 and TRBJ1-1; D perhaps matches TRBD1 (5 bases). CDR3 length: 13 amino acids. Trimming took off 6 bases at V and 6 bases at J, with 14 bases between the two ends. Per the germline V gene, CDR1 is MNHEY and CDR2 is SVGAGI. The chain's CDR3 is CASSTPGDPEAFF. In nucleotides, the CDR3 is TGTGCCAGCAGCACGCCGGGGGACCCTGAAGCTTTCTTT.